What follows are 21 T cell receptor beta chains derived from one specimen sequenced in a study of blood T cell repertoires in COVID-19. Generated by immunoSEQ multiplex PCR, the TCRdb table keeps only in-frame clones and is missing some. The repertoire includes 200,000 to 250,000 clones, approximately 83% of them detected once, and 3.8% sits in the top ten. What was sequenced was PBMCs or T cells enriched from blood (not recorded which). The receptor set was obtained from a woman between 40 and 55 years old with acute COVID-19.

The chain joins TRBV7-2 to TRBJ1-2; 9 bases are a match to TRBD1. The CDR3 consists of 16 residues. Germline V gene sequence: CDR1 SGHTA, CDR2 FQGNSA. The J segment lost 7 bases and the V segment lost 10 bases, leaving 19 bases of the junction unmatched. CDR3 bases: TGTGCCACCAAGAATATTCAAGGGACAGGGTACAGTGGCTACACCTTC. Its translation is CATKNIQGTGYSGYTF.

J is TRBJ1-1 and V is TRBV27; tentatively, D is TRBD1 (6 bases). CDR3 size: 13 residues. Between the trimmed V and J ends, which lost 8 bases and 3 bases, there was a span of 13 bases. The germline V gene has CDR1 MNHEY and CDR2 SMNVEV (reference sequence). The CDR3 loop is CASGRGRDTEAFF. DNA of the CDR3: TGTGCCAGCGGCAGGGGAAGGGACACTGAAGCTTTCTTT.

The CDR3 sequence: CASSQVFVLRNQPQHF. The DNA for the CDR3 is TGCGCCAGCAGCCAAGTTTTTGTACTGAGAAATCAGCCCCAGCATTTT. V usage is TRBV4-1 and J usage is TRBJ1-5; D remains unclear. Trimming took 1 base from V and 4 from J, leaving 14 bases between them. CDR3 length: 16 residues. Germline CDR1 and CDR2: MGHRA and YSYEKL.

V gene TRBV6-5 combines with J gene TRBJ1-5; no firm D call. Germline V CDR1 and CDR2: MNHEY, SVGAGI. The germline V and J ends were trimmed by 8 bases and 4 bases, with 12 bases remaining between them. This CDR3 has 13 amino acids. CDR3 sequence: CASLGLLNQPQHF. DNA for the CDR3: TGTGCCAGCCTGGGCCTTCTGAATCAGCCCCAGCATTTT.

CDR3 residues: CASRSTETQYF. In nucleotides, the CDR3 is TGTGCCAGCAGGAGTACCGAGACCCAGTACTTC. The rearrangement uses TRBV11-3 and TRBJ2-5, with unresolved D. CDR3 size: 11 residues. The germline CDR1 and CDR2 sequences are SGHNT and YENEEA. Trimming took off 6 bases at V and 5 bases at J, with 7 bases between the two ends.

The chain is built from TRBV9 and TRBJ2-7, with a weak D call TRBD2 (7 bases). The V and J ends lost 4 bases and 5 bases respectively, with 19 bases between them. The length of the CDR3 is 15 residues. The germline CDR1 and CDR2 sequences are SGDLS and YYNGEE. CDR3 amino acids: CASSPRGAEPNEQYF. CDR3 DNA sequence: TGTGCCAGCAGCCCTCGGGGGGCGGAACCGAACGAGCAGTACTTC.

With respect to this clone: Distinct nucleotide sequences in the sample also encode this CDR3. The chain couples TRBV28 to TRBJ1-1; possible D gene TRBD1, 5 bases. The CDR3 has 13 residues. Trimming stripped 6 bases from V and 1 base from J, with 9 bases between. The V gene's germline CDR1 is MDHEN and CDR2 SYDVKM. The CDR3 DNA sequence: TGTGCCAGCAGCCTGGGGGGGAACACTGAAGCTTTCTTT. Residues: CASSLGGNTEAFF.

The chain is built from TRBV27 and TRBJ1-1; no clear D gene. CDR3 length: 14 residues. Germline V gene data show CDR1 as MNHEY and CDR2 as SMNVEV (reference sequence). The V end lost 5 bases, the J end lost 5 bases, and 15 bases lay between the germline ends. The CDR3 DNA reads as TGTGCCAGCAGTCCGACCCACGCGGGGACTGAAGCTTTCTTT. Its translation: CASSPTHAGTEAFF.

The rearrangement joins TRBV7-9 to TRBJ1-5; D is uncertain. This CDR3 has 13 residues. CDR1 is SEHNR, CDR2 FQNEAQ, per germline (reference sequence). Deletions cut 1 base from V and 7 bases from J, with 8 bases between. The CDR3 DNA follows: TGTGCCAGCAGCTTAGGTACGAGCCAGCCCCAGCATTTT. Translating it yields CASSLGTSQPQHF.

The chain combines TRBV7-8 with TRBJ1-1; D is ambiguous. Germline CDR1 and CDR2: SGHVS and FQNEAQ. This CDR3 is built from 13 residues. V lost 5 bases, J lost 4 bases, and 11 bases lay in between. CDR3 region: CASSRGGSTEAFF. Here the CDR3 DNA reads TGTGCCAGCAGCCGCGGCGGAAGCACTGAAGCTTTCTTT.

The CDR3 reads CASSSPAGGSYEQYF. The CDR3 nucleotides are TGTGCCAGCAGTTCTCCCGCAGGGGGAAGCTACGAGCAGTACTTC. The chain combines TRBV28 with TRBJ2-7; 7 bases are a match to TRBD1. The CDR3 loop spans 15 amino acids. V lost 4 bases to trimming and J lost 3 bases; unmatched junction nucleotides: 9. CDR1 is MDHEN, CDR2 SYDVKM, per germline.

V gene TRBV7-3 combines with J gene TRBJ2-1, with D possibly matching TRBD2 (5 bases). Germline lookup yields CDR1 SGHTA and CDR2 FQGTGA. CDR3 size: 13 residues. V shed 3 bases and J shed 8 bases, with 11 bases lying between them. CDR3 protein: CASSFVGEDEQFF. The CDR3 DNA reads TGTGCCAGCAGCTTCGTGGGAGAAGATGAGCAGTTCTTC. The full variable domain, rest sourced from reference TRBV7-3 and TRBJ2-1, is GAGVSQTPSNKVTEKGKYVELRCDPISGHTALYWYRQSLGQGPEFLIYFQGTGAADDSGLPNDRFFAVRPEGSVSTLKIQRTERGDSAVYLCASSFVGEDEQFFGPGTRLTVL.

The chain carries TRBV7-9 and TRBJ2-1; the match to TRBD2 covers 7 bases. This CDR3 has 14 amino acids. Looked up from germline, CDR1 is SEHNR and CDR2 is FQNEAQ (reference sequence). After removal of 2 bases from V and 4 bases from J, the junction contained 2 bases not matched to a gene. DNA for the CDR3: TGTGCCAGCAGCTTACGCGGGAGATACAATGAGCAGTTCTTC. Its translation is CASSLRGRYNEQFF.

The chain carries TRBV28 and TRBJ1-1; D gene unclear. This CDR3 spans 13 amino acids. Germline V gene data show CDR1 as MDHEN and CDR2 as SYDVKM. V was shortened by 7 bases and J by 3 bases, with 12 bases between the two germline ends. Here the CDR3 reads CASIPPRDTEAFF. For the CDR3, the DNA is TGTGCCAGCATTCCCCCCCGGGACACTGAAGCTTTCTTT.

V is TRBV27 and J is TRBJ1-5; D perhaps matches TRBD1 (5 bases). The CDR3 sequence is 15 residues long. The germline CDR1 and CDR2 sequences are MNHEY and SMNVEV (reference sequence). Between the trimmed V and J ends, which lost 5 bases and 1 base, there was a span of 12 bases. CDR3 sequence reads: CASSMGRESNQPQHF. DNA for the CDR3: TGTGCCAGCAGTATGGGACGGGAGAGCAATCAGCCCCAGCATTTT.

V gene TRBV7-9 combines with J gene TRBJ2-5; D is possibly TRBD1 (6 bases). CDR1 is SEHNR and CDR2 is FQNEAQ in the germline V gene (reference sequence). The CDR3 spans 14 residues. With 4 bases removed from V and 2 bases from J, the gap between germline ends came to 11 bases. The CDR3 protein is CASSSGTFQETQYF. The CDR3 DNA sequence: TGTGCCAGCAGCTCCGGGACATTTCAAGAGACCCAGTACTTC.

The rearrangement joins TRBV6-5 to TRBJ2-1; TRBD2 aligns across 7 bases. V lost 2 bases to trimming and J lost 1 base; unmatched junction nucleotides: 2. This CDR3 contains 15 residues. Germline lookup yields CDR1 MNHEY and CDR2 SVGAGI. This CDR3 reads CASSYEAGSYNEQFF. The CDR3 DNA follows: TGTGCCAGCAGTTACGAAGCGGGATCCTACAATGAGCAGTTCTTC.

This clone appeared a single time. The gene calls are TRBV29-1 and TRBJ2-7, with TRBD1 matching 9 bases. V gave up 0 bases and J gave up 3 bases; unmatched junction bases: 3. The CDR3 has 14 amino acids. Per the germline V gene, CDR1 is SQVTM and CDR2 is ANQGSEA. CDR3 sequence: CSVEDRQGVYEQYF. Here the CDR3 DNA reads TGCAGCGTTGAAGATCGACAGGGGGTCTACGAGCAGTACTTC.

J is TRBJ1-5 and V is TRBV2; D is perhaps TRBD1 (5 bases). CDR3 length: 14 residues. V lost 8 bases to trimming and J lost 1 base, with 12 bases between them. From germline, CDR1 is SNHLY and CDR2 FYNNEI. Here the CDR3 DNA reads TGTGCCAGCTTAAAGTCAGGGAGCAATCAGCCCCAGCATTTT. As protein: CASLKSGSNQPQHF.

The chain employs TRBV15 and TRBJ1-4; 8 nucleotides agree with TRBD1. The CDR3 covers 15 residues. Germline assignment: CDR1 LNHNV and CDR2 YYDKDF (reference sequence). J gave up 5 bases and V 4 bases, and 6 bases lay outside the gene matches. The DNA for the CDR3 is TGTGCCACCAGCAATTACCAGGGGGCGAATGAAAAACTGTTTTTT. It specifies CATSNYQGANEKLFF.

The chain's CDR3 is CASSYSNPLSGNREITNEKLFF. The CDR3 region has the DNA TGTGCCAGCAGTTACTCTAACCCACTCTCCGGGAACAGGGAGATAACTAATGAAAAACTGTTTTTT. This rearrangement joins TRBV28 to TRBJ1-4; a possible D gene is TRBD1 (6 bases). Per germline, CDR1 MDHEN and CDR2 SYDVKM. The V gene lost 4 bases and the J gene lost 1 base, with 31 bases spanning the gap. CDR3 length: 22 amino acids.